Presented here are 8 T cell receptor beta chains from one specimen sequenced in a study of CD8 T cells in ankylosing spondylitis. Their antigens remain unidentified. Whole-study results and caveats: Ankylosing spondylitis blood seemed to carry a telltale TCR beta motif made of several highly homologous variants.

TCRdb used MiXCR to reprocess the 5' RACE reads, holding one entry per CDR3 protein. The sample has about 220,000 distinct CDR3 sequences, about 16% seen once. Sequences were obtained from blood, either unsorted or a sorted T cell fraction (not recorded which). These receptors came from a male donor with ankylosing spondylitis.

This clonotype was recorded once. The chain carries TRBV14 and TRBJ2-7; D not resolved. The CDR3 is 16 residues long. The germline CDR1 and CDR2 sequences are SGHDN and FVKESK. Between the trimmed V and J ends, which lost 0 bases and 2 bases, there was a span of 14 bases. CDR3 bases: TGTGCCAGCAGCCAAGAATGGCAAGGGCCCACCTACGAGCAGTACTTC. This translates into CASSQEWQGPTYEQYF. Full variable domain (missing parts from reference TRBV14 and TRBJ2-7): EAGVTQFPSHSVIEKGQTVTLRCDPISGHDNLYWYRRVMGKEIKFLLHFVKESKQDESGMPNNRFLAERTGGTYSTLKVQPAELEDSGVYFCASSQEWQGPTYEQYFGPGTRLTVT.

This clonotype occurred many times. This chain joins TRBV12-3 or TRBV12-4 and TRBJ2-1; a possible D gene is TRBD1 (7 bases). This CDR3 region has 15 residues. Deletions cut 6 bases from V and 8 bases from J, with 20 bases between. In nucleotides, the CDR3 is TGTGCCAGCAGCTCCAGGGGGGCCATTGAAGATGAGCAGTTCTTC. Protein sequence: CASSSRGAIEDEQFF.

V is TRBV5-1 and J is TRBJ2-7, with TRBD1 matching 9 bases. J lost 0 bases, V lost 0 bases, and 13 bases had no gene match. CDR3 length: 19 amino acids. Germline CDR1 SGHRS, CDR2 YFSETQ. CDR3 protein: CASSLETGGRILPSYEQYF. As DNA, the CDR3 is TGCGCCAGCAGCTTGGAAACAGGGGGCCGAATCCTCCCCTCCTACGAGCAGTACTTC.

The chain combines TRBV4-1 with TRBJ2-7, with TRBD1 identical over 7 bases. From germline, CDR1 is MGHRA and CDR2 YSYEKL. V was pared by 0 bases and J by 1 base, with 3 bases of the junction left unmatched. The CDR3 is made up of 15 amino acids. In DNA form, the CDR3 reads TGCGCCAGCAGCCAAGATGGGACAGAATCCTACGAGCAGTACTTC. It translates to CASSQDGTESYEQYF.

This chain connects TRBV7-8 to TRBJ2-5, with 9 bases lining up with TRBD1. This CDR3 region has 15 residues. V lost 4 bases to trimming and J lost 5 bases; unmatched junction nucleotides: 8. Germline CDR1 and CDR2: SGHVS and FQNEAQ. The CDR3 spells CASSYGTGTEETQYF. CDR3 coding DNA: TGTGCCAGCAGCTACGGGACAGGGACTGAGGAGACCCAGTACTTC. The full variable domain, its missing parts supplied by reference TRBV7-8 and TRBJ2-5, is GAGVSQSPRYKVAKRGQDVALRCDPISGHVSLFWYQQALGQGPEFLTYFQNEAQLDKSGLPSDRFFAERPEGSVSTLKIQRTQQEDSAVYLCASSYGTGTEETQYFGPGTRLLVL.

The chain links TRBV7-6 to TRBJ2-2; tentatively, D is TRBD2 (7 bases). The CDR3 sequence is 16 residues long. Per germline, CDR1 SGHVS and CDR2 FNYEAQ. Trimming took 3 bases from V and 1 from J, leaving 12 bases between them. The CDR3 sequence: CASSLGASGNTGELFF. As DNA, the CDR3 is TGTGCCAGCAGCTTGGGGGCTAGCGGGAACACCGGGGAGCTGTTTTTT.

This clonotype was observed a handful of times. The rearrangement uses TRBV7-6 and TRBJ2-4, with 8 positions matching TRBD2. The germline V gene has CDR1 SGHVS and CDR2 FNYEAQ. The CDR3 covers 18 residues. V was pared by 5 bases and J by 0 bases, with 12 bases of the junction left unmatched. CDR3 residues: CASSINPGGGLAKNIQYF. The DNA of the CDR3 is TGTGCCAGCAGCATCAACCCGGGGGGGGGATTAGCCAAAAACATTCAGTACTTC. Full variable domain (missing parts from reference TRBV7-6 and TRBJ2-4): GAGVSQSPRYKVTKRGQDVALRCDPISGHVSLYWYRQALGQGPEFLTYFNYEAQQDKSGLPNDRFSAERPEGSISTLTIQRTEQRDSAMYRCASSINPGGGLAKNIQYFGAGTRLSVL.

The rearrangement joins TRBV6-5 to TRBJ1-6, with D possibly being TRBD1 (5 bases). In germline, CDR1 is MNHEY, CDR2 SVGAGI. The V end was cut by 2 bases, the J end by 8 bases, with 16 bases between. This CDR3 has 16 residues. CDR3 DNA sequence: TGTGCCAGCAGTTACCAACCGGGACGAACGGATTCACCCCTCCACTTT. This sequence encodes CASSYQPGRTDSPLHF.